This passage covers 10 T cell receptor beta chains from one sample sequenced in a study of blood T cell repertoires in COVID-19. Produced via immunoSEQ multiplex PCR; TCRdb's table is partial and in-frame only. The repertoire has approximately 61,000 clones, around 77% of them found once; the top ten carry roughly a fifth. Sample: peripheral blood. The origin of the receptors is a man older than 75 with active or convalescent COVID-19.

The genes are TRBV30 and TRBJ2-1; 8 nucleotides match TRBD2. The germline gives CDR1 GTSNPN, CDR2 SVGIG (reference sequence). The ends lost 6 bases at V and 4 bases at J; junction bases unmatched: 14. CDR3 length equals 16 residues. CDR3 loop: CACNSGTSGSYNEQFF. The DNA of the CDR3 is TGTGCCTGCAACAGCGGGACGAGCGGGAGTTACAATGAGCAGTTCTTC.

The rearrangement joins TRBV7-2 to TRBJ2-3; 7 nucleotides align to TRBD1. The CDR3 extends over 17 amino acids. Germline V gives CDR1 SGHTA, CDR2 FQGNSA. The ends lost 4 bases at V and 3 bases at J; junction bases unmatched: 13. The CDR3 reads CASSSVPGGWGTDTQYF. In DNA, the CDR3 is TGTGCCAGCAGCTCAGTTCCAGGGGGATGGGGGACAGATACGCAGTATTTT.

This clone showed up just once. The rearrangement uses TRBV12-5 and TRBJ2-5; the D gene is possibly TRBD2 (6 bases). CDR3 length: 14 residues. Germline lookup yields CDR1 LGHNT and CDR2 FRNRAP. V was trimmed by 6 bases and J by 3 bases, leaving 14 bases between them. Written as DNA, the CDR3 is TGTGCTAGTGGACCGGGGTGGGGGGAAGAGACCCAGTACTTC. It is translated as CASGPGWGEETQYF.

The chain employs TRBV11-2 and TRBJ1-3, with D perhaps TRBD1 (5 bases). The V end lost 0 bases, the J end lost 8 bases, and 11 bases lay between the germline ends. The V gene's germline CDR1 is SGHAT and CDR2 FQNNGV. The CDR3 is made up of 14 amino acids. CDR3 amino acids: CASSLEPGMHTIYF. The CDR3 nucleotides read TGTGCCAGCAGCTTAGAACCAGGGATGCACACCATATATTTT.

The chain employs TRBV4-3 and TRBJ2-2; D is possibly TRBD1 (5 bases). The CDR3 has 13 residues. Germline CDR1 and CDR2: LGHNA and YSLEER. V shed 1 base and J shed 7 bases, with 7 bases lying between them. The CDR3 coding sequence is TGCGCCAGCAGCCAAGCAGGGATCGGGGAGCTGTTTTTT. Translating gives CASSQAGIGELFF.

This chain joins TRBV11-2 and TRBJ2-3, with 8 bases that match TRBD2. Germline CDR1 is SGHAT and CDR2 is FQNNGV. The CDR3 spans 15 residues. Germline trimming cut 5 bases from V and 2 bases from J; bases unmatched to any gene: 6. CDR3 nucleotide sequence: TGTGCCAGCAGCAGGACGGGACTAGACACAGATACGCAGTATTTT. Translated, it gives CASSRTGLDTDTQYF.

This chain connects TRBV4-1 to TRBJ2-2, with 7 bases fitting TRBD2. The V gene's germline CDR1 is MGHRA and CDR2 YSYEKL. The V gene end was trimmed by 4 bases and the J gene end by 4 bases; junction bases not matched to a gene: 6. This CDR3 region has 15 residues. CDR3 sequence: CASSPLGGGTGELFF. The CDR3 DNA sequence: TGCGCCAGCAGCCCTCTCGGCGGGGGCACCGGGGAGCTGTTTTTT.

The chain joins TRBV5-4 to TRBJ2-4; TRBD1 matches 10 bases. Trimming took 4 bases from V and 6 from J; bases not matched to a gene: 10. The CDR3 sequence is 16 residues long. CDR1 is SGHNT and CDR2 is YYREEE in the germline V gene (reference sequence). In DNA form, the CDR3 reads TGTGCCAGCAGCCCGGCCCCGGGACAGGGGTTAAACATTCAGTACTTC. Translation: CASSPAPGQGLNIQYF.

The J gene is TRBJ2-5, the V gene TRBV9; 7 bases align to TRBD1. V shed 2 bases and J 2 bases; nucleotides not matched to a gene: 12. The CDR3 totals 17 residues. From germline, CDR1 is SGDLS and CDR2 YYNGEE. In DNA form, the CDR3 reads TGTGCCAGCAGCGTCCGACCCTCGGGACAGTTACAAGAGACCCAGTACTTC. It codes for CASSVRPSGQLQETQYF. Using reference TRBV9 and TRBJ2-5 for the parts outside the CDR3, the full variable domain is DSGVTQTPKHLITATGQRVTLRCSPRSGDLSVYWYQQSLDQGLQFLIQYYNGEERAKGNILERFSAQQFPDLHSELNLSSLELGDSALYFCASSVRPSGQLQETQYFGPGTRLLVL.

The chain is built from TRBV20-1 and TRBJ2-7; the D gene is possibly TRBD1 (6 bases). Germline values: CDR1 DFQATT, CDR2 SNEGSKA (reference sequence). The V and J ends lost 3 bases and 6 bases respectively, with 15 bases between them. CDR3 length: 13 amino acids. CDR3 sequence: CSASVYGTTEQYF. The CDR3 bases are TGCAGTGCTAGTGTGTATGGGACAACCGAGCAGTACTTC.